Below are 8 T cell receptor beta chains sequenced from a single sample in a study of vaccination and CD4 T cells after COVID-19. Treatment meaning: roughly 10-day PBMC culture with coronavirus spike peptide pools or control peptides (ViraFEST assay). Cultured CD4+ T-cell DNA underwent Oncomine TCR Beta short-read sequencing. Each CDR3 protein is one row after TCRdb ran MiXCR on the PCR reads. This table holds tens of thousands of distinct CDR3 sequences, 60% found once. No cognate antigen is known for these TCRs. The sample in question was CD4+ T cells from blood, cultured in vitro, obtained after SARS-CoV-2 vaccination. The source is a human donor who received a COVID-19 vaccine.

Only one count was recorded for this clonotype. The chain is built from TRBV7-3 and TRBJ2-5, with D hard to call. V lost 5 bases and J 4 bases, leaving 11 bases between the germline ends. This CDR3 contains 13 residues. Per the germline V gene, CDR1 is SGHTA and CDR2 is FQGTGA. Here the CDR3 DNA reads TGTGCCAGCAGCCGGTCCTGGGGAGAGACCCAGTACTTC. The encoded protein is CASSRSWGETQYF.

This clonotype has only a few counts. J is TRBJ2-3 and V is TRBV6-2 or TRBV6-3, with 10 bases lining up with TRBD2. Germline V gene data show CDR1 as MNHEY and CDR2 as SVGEGT. The CDR3 extends over 15 amino acids. J was trimmed by 9 bases and V by 4 bases; bases with no gene match: 10. The CDR3 bases are TGTGCCAGCAGTTCCTTAGCGGGGGGACAGATAACGCAGTATTTT. Its protein is CASSSLAGGQITQYF.

V gene TRBV6-1 combines with J gene TRBJ1-2; D is unresolved. Germline CDR1 reads MNHNS; CDR2 reads SASEGT. The CDR3 consists of 13 residues. V was clipped by 6 bases and J by 3 bases, with 11 bases between them. The CDR3, as DNA: TGTGCCAGCAGCCGGTTCGTGGACTATGGCTACACCTTC. It translates to CASSRFVDYGYTF.

This clonotype was detected only once. CDR3 DNA: TGTGCCAGCAGTGAACTCGGACACATAGTCTCCTACAATGAGCAGTTCTTC. Protein product: CASSELGHIVSYNEQFF. J is TRBJ2-1 and V is TRBV2, with D tentatively TRBD1 (5 bases). The CDR3 is 17 amino acids. The V gene lost 2 bases and the J gene lost 0 bases, with 14 bases spanning the gap. Germline CDR1 is SNHLY and CDR2 is FYNNEI.

The V gene is TRBV6-5, the J gene TRBJ2-7; D is ambiguous. Trimming removed 1 base at V and 0 bases at J, with 7 bases between. Germline loops: CDR1 MNHEY, CDR2 SVGAGI. The CDR3 spans 14 residues. CDR3: CASSYYESSYEQYF. CDR3 in DNA: TGTGCCAGCAGTTACTACGAAAGCTCCTACGAGCAGTACTTC.

V and J are TRBV19 and TRBJ1-6; tentative D call: TRBD1 (6 bases). Per the germline V gene, CDR1 is LNHDA and CDR2 is SQIVND (reference sequence). V was trimmed by 2 bases and J by 9 bases, leaving 14 bases between them. The CDR3 has 15 amino acids. CDR3 region: CASSISVTGSSPLHF. The CDR3 DNA follows: TGTGCCAGTAGTATATCCGTTACAGGGAGTTCACCCCTCCACTTT. Full variable domain (remainder filled in from reference TRBV19 and TRBJ1-6): DGGITQSPKYLFRKEGQNVTLSCEQNLNHDAMYWYRQDPGQGLRLIYYSQIVNDFQKGDIAEGYSVSREKKESFPLTVTSAQKNPTAFYLCASSISVTGSSPLHFGNGTRLTVT.

A single count supports this clonotype. The chain combines TRBV5-1 with TRBJ1-1; weak D call: TRBD1 (6 bases). The V gene's germline CDR1 is SGHRS and CDR2 YFSETQ. V lost 7 bases and J lost 0, with 16 bases in between. This CDR3 comprises 15 residues. CDR3 bases: TGCGCCAGCTGGGGCGGGGGCGAGATGAACACTGAAGCTTTCTTT. Protein sequence: CASWGGGEMNTEAFF.

The V call is TRBV20-1, the J call TRBJ2-1, with 8 bases fitting TRBD2. The V gene end was trimmed by 6 bases and the J gene end by 7 bases; junction bases not matched to a gene: 8. The CDR3 is 13 residues long. CDR1 and CDR2 from the germline V gene are DFQATT and SNEGSKA (reference sequence). The CDR3 loop reads CSAPGLVGNEQFF. CDR3 in DNA: TGCAGTGCCCCGGGACTAGTAGGTAATGAGCAGTTCTTC.